This T cell receptor beta chain was retrieved from a study of shared clonotypes between healthy human individuals. Study results and limitations: In general, naive subsets displayed greater estimated richness than memory subsets did. It was the few donors that limited the genetic and exposure-history diversity represented.

About this clone itself: Its antigen is unidentified.

Produced via immunoSEQ multiplex PCR; TCRdb's table is partial and in-frame only. The sample shows over a million clones, around 97% of them seen only once. The trim removed 0 bases at V and 3 bases at J, leaving 3 bases unmatched. Germline V gene lookup returns CDR1 SGHNT and CDR2 YYREEE (reference sequence). The CDR3 loop spans 16 amino acids. The sample was naive CD4+ T cells sorted from blood. Subset indicated: CD45RA+ positively selected. This TCR was sampled from a man in his thirties or forties in good health. The V and J genes are TRBV5-4 and TRBJ2-1; 10 bases map to TRBD2. The CDR3 DNA sequence: TGTGCCAGCAGCTTGGTCTCTAGCGGGAGCTACAATGAGCAGTTCTTC. This gives the protein CASSLVSSGSYNEQFF.